Below, 23 T cell receptor beta chains from the same sample are listed, as sequenced in a study of blood T cells in healthy people across ages. A second roughly 6 to 11 cycle PCR used barcoded and J-beta primers. TCRdb re-called the 5' RACE reads through MiXCR, storing one row per CDR3 protein. The sample lists 500,000 to 550,000 distinct CDR3 sequences; 24% were seen once. These same records also appear under a second study, on T cells of mothers and their children.

The sequencing input was blood. The receptors were gathered from a boy younger than 18 in good health.

The table lists this clonotype with a few counts. This chain links TRBV29-1 with TRBJ2-7; 9 nucleotides match TRBD2. V dropped 6 bases and J dropped 0; count of bases not matched to a gene: 12. In germline, CDR1 is SQVTM, CDR2 ANQGSEA. The CDR3 runs to 16 residues. In nucleotides, the CDR3 is TGCAGCGTGGTCGGGACTAGCCCTGTGAGCTCCTACGAGCAGTACTTC. Encoded protein: CSVVGTSPVSSYEQYF.

This chain links TRBV9 with TRBJ2-5, with TRBD1 matching 7 bases. The end of the DNA aligns better with TRBJ2-7, so the J call may be wrong. Germline-derived CDR1 and CDR2 are SGDLS and YYNGEE. The length of the CDR3 is 15 residues. This CDR3 is CASSVDDTGAYEQYF. Here the CDR3 DNA reads TGTGCCAGCAGCGTAGACGATACAGGGGCCTACGAGCAGTACTTC.

The chain joins TRBV12-3 or TRBV12-4 to TRBJ2-1; D ambiguous. This CDR3 has 12 residues. V was pared by 6 bases and J by 8 bases, with 11 bases between. CDR3 nucleotide sequence: TGTGCCAGCAGGCGAGTCGGCGATGAGCAGTTCTTC. Translated: CASRRVGDEQFF.

This clonotype has a handful of counts. CDR3 amino acids: CASSIGPGAYGYTF. The CDR3 coding sequence is TGCGCCAGCAGCATCGGTCCAGGGGCCTATGGCTACACCTTC. The chain joins TRBV5-1 to TRBJ1-2; a possible D gene is TRBD1 (6 bases). The germline V gene encodes CDR1 SGHRS and CDR2 YFSETQ. The V end lost 4 bases, the J end lost 4 bases, and 14 bases lay between the germline ends. The CDR3 spans 14 residues.

The rearrangement uses TRBV5-1 and TRBJ2-2, with TRBD1 as a possible D gene (5 bases). V was pared by 0 bases and J by 5 bases, with 14 bases between. This CDR3 region has 16 residues. Per the germline V gene, CDR1 is SGHRS and CDR2 is YFSETQ. CDR3: CASSLGQGYGTGELFF. CDR3 in DNA: TGCGCCAGCAGCTTGGGGCAGGGCTACGGAACCGGGGAGCTGTTTTTT.

A few counts support this clonotype. The chain joins TRBV20-1 to TRBJ2-1; perhaps TRBD2 as D (5 bases). CDR1 is DFQATT and CDR2 is SNEGSKA in the germline V gene (reference sequence). This CDR3 is built from 16 residues. Deletions cut 6 bases from V and 4 bases from J, with 22 bases between. DNA of the CDR3: TGCAGTGCCCCGGACTGGAATCAACCACTGTACAATGAGCAGTTCTTC. Translating it yields CSAPDWNQPLYNEQFF.

Note on this clonotype: The conserved final phenylalanine or tryptophan is absent from the CDR3, which likely points to a read error. The V gene is TRBV12-3 or TRBV12-4, the J gene TRBJ2-5, with D uncertain. Trimming pared 2 bases from V and 5 bases from J, leaving 6 bases between. The CDR3 is 12 residues long. DNA of the CDR3: TGTGCCAGCAGTTTATCGTGGGAGACCCAGTACCTC. This codes for CASSLSWETQYL.

The chain joins TRBV29-1 to TRBJ2-1; no reliable D call. The CDR3 sequence is 11 residues long. V was cut by 6 bases and J by 5 bases, with 8 bases left in between. Per germline, CDR1 SQVTM and CDR2 ANQGSEA. The CDR3 is CSVDVDNEQFF. Written as DNA, the CDR3 is TGCAGCGTGGACGTAGACAATGAGCAGTTCTTC.

This clonotype appeared many times. J is TRBJ2-5 and V is TRBV7-2; D is tentatively TRBD1 or TRBD2 (5 bases each). Germline loops: CDR1 SGHTA, CDR2 FQGNSA. This CDR3 comprises 14 residues. V was clipped by 1 base and J by 5 bases, with 11 bases between them. The CDR3 DNA follows: TGTGCCAGCAGCTTAGTAGTGGGGGTGGAGACCCAGTACTTC. Its translation: CASSLVVGVETQYF.

This chain connects TRBV9 to TRBJ2-1; D call uncertain. The CDR3 length is 14 residues. V gave up 0 bases and J gave up 12 bases, with 16 bases separating them. CDR1 SGDLS and CDR2 YYNGEE come from the germline V gene. As DNA, the CDR3 is TGTGCCAGCAGCGTAGACAACGACGTGACGAGGCAGTTCTTC. Protein product: CASSVDNDVTRQFF.

This clonotype was observed a single time. This chain uses TRBV7-3 with TRBJ2-3; 7 nucleotides match TRBD2. The CDR3 is 15 residues long. Per germline, CDR1 SGHTA and CDR2 FQGTGA. V was pared by 2 bases and J by 10 bases, with 12 bases of the junction left unmatched. In DNA, the CDR3 is TGTGCCAGCAGCTTAGGAAGCGGGGCCCCGTATCCGCAGTATTTT. It codes for CASSLGSGAPYPQYF.

There are a few counts of this clonotype. The CDR3 nucleotides are TGCGCCAGCACGTCGGGGGTATCGGGCTATGGCTACACCTTC. Protein product: CASTSGVSGYGYTF. The J gene is TRBJ1-2, the V gene TRBV5-1, with a possible D match to TRBD1 (5 bases). The CDR3 spans 14 residues. V lost 6 bases, J lost 4 bases, and 16 bases lay in between. Germline V gives CDR1 SGHRS, CDR2 YFSETQ.

The chain joins TRBV5-5 to TRBJ2-1; 9 bases agree with TRBD2. The CDR3 covers 18 residues. Germline-derived CDR1 and CDR2 are SGHKS and YYEKEE (reference sequence). V was clipped by 4 bases and J by 6 bases; unmatched bases: 17. The CDR3 DNA reads TGTGCCAGCAGCCAACTTGGGGGTCAGGGTAGCGGGAGCAATGAGCAGTTCTTC. This sequence encodes CASSQLGGQGSGSNEQFF.

This sequence joins TRBV28 and TRBJ2-6; a weak D match, TRBD1 (6 bases). V was trimmed by 8 bases and J by 4 bases, leaving 9 bases between them. The CDR3 loop spans 13 amino acids. Per the germline V gene, CDR1 is MDHEN and CDR2 is SYDVKM. The CDR3: CASLGQGANVLTF. The DNA of the CDR3 is TGTGCCAGCCTAGGACAGGGGGCCAACGTCCTGACTTTC.

Notes on this clonotype: The conserved final phenylalanine or tryptophan is absent from the CDR3, which likely points to a read error. V gene TRBV4-2 combines with J gene TRBJ1-1, with D perhaps matching TRBD1 (6 bases). CDR1 LGHNA and CDR2 YNFKEQ come from the germline V gene. V lost 5 bases and J 2 bases, leaving 24 bases between the germline ends. CDR3 length equals 18 residues. The CDR3 DNA is TGTGCCAGCAGCGGCCCTGAAGGGGGTCGGGCAGGAAACACTGAAGCTTTCCTT. Its protein product is CASSGPEGGRAGNTEAFL.

The chain uses TRBV6-2 or TRBV6-3 and TRBJ2-1, with a tentative D call TRBD2 (5 bases). Trimming shortened V by 2 bases and J by 4 bases, and 18 bases separated the two germline ends. The CDR3 contains 17 residues. From germline, CDR1 is MNHEY and CDR2 SVGEGT. Here the CDR3 reads CASSYRVSGTLYNEQFF. DNA of the CDR3: TGTGCCAGCAGTTACAGGGTCAGCGGCACCCTATACAATGAGCAGTTCTTC.

This rearrangement joins TRBV28 to TRBJ2-5, with 7 bases lining up with TRBD2. The V gene's germline CDR1 is MDHEN and CDR2 SYDVKM. CDR3 length: 14 amino acids. V shed 7 bases, J shed 0 bases, and the junction held 5 bases outside the gene matches. The CDR3, as DNA: TGTGCCAGCATCCGGGACTATGACCAAGAGACCCAGTACTTC. Translated, it gives CASIRDYDQETQYF.

This clonotype was seen more than once but under ten times. The CDR3 DNA reads as TGTGCCAGCAGCCCTAGACCCGGGACAGTACTGTTTTTT. Translation: CASSPRPGTVLFF. The genes are TRBV3-1 and TRBJ1-4, with 7 bases lining up with TRBD1. With V trimmed by 4 bases and J by 13 bases, 9 bases remained unmatched. The germline V gene encodes CDR1 LGHDT and CDR2 YNNKEL (reference sequence). The CDR3 has 13 residues. The full variable domain, in which reference TRBV3-1 and TRBJ1-4 provide the parts outside the CDR3, is DTAVSQTPKYLVTQMGNDKSIKCEQNLGHDTMYWYKQDSKKFLKIMFSYNNKELIINETVPNRFSPKSPDKAHLNLHINSLELGDSAVYFCASSPRPGTVLFFGSGTQLSVL.

The chain has TRBV20-1 and TRBJ2-5; D possibly matches TRBD1 or TRBD2 (5 bases each). The DNA end lines up better with TRBJ2-7; the J call may be wrong. CDR1 DFQATT and CDR2 SNEGSKA come from the germline V gene (reference sequence). This CDR3 spans 17 amino acids. The CDR3 DNA sequence: TGCAGTGCCCAAAACCCCACGCCTGGGGGTGACACCTACGAGCAGTACTTC. The encoded protein is CSAQNPTPGGDTYEQYF.

This clonotype was seen more than once but under ten times. The J gene is TRBJ1-1, the V gene TRBV4-1, with no clear D. V was trimmed by 4 bases and J by 2 bases, leaving 17 bases between them. CDR1 and CDR2 (germline): MGHRA, YSYEKL. This CDR3 contains 16 residues. The CDR3 DNA sequence: TGCGCCAGCAGCCCTCCTGGAGGGTTTAGAAACACTGAAGCTTTCTTT. It codes for CASSPPGGFRNTEAFF.

The J gene is TRBJ2-5, the V gene TRBV10-3; perhaps TRBD2 as D (5 bases). The V gene lost 6 bases and the J gene lost 5 bases, with 13 bases spanning the gap. CDR3 length: 13 amino acids. The germline CDR1 and CDR2 sequences are ENHRY and SYGVKD. Here the CDR3 reads CAIRHQAGETQYF. CDR3 sequence (DNA): TGTGCCATCAGACATCAGGCGGGTGAGACCCAGTACTTC.

This clonotype was detected only a few times. V usage is TRBV5-5 and J usage is TRBJ2-7; 7 bases line up with TRBD1. Germline assignment: CDR1 SGHKS and CDR2 YYEKEE (reference sequence). The V gene end was trimmed by 7 bases and the J gene end by 6 bases; junction bases not matched to a gene: 10. There are 13 residues in the CDR3. The CDR3 coding sequence is TGTGCCAGCTCGACAGGGATGACTATCGAGCAGTACTTC. Its protein is CASSTGMTIEQYF.

The chain uses TRBV7-2 and TRBJ2-2; 10 nucleotides line up with TRBD2. This CDR3 comprises 16 residues. V was clipped by 3 bases and J by 3 bases; unmatched bases: 4. Germline V gene lookup returns CDR1 SGHTA and CDR2 FQGNSA. Written as DNA, the CDR3 is TGTGCCAGCAGCTTTTCTAGCGGGGGTTACACCGGGGAGCTGTTTTTT. Translation gives CASSFSSGGYTGELFF.